Below are 8 T cell receptor beta chains sequenced from a single sample in a study of cytomegalovirus exposure and HLA in healthy donors. Data came from immunoSEQ multiplex PCR; TCRdb stores just in-frame clones and leaves some out. The top ten hold over 0.95% of the sample, which has about 270,000 clones, roughly 85% seen once. The sample was PBMCs. These receptors were taken from a woman under 30 in good health and CMV-seronegative.

This clone showed up just once. V is TRBV28 and J is TRBJ2-5, with unresolved D. Trimming took 6 bases from V and 5 from J, leaving 10 bases between them. Germline CDR1 MDHEN, CDR2 SYDVKM. The CDR3 totals 12 residues. The CDR3 nucleotides read TGTGCCAGCAGCTCACCACTGGAGACCCAGTACTTC. Translating gives CASSSPLETQYF.

The genes are TRBV4-1 and TRBJ1-1; a weak D match, TRBD1 (5 bases). The CDR3 sequence is 13 residues long. Germline loops: CDR1 MGHRA, CDR2 YSYEKL. V shed 4 bases and J shed 4 bases, with 10 bases lying between them. DNA for the CDR3: TGCGCCAGCAGCCTGGGGGGAGGCACTGAAGCTTTCTTT. Residues: CASSLGGGTEAFF.

V and J are TRBV9 and TRBJ2-2, with 10 bases fitting TRBD2. CDR3 length: 15 residues. V lost 2 bases to trimming and J lost 6 bases; unmatched junction nucleotides: 4. Germline V gives CDR1 SGDLS, CDR2 YYNGEE. The CDR3 loop reads CASSVSGGVPGELFF. CDR3 in DNA: TGTGCCAGCAGCGTCAGCGGGGGGGTTCCCGGGGAGCTGTTTTTT.

The chain combines TRBV7-9 with TRBJ2-1; a weak D match, TRBD2 (6 bases). The germline V and J ends were trimmed by 5 bases and 7 bases, with 24 bases remaining between them. CDR1 SEHNR and CDR2 FQNEAQ come from the germline V gene (reference sequence). The CDR3 sequence is 17 residues long. CDR3 nucleotides: TGTGCCAGCAGCGCAATAGCGCCCACTCCTCTAGCGAATGAGCAGTTCTTC. Encoded protein: CASSAIAPTPLANEQFF.

This clone has more than one count but fewer than ten. J is TRBJ1-1 and V is TRBV9; 7 bases agree with TRBD1. The CDR3 covers 13 residues. The germline CDR1 and CDR2 sequences are SGDLS and YYNGEE. Trimming cost V 3 bases and J 4 bases; bases outside gene matches: 3. The CDR3 sequence is CASSAPGGTEAFF. In DNA form, the CDR3 reads TGTGCCAGCAGCGCCCCAGGGGGCACTGAAGCTTTCTTT.

The gene calls are TRBV18 and TRBJ1-5; possibly TRBD1 for D (5 bases). The V gene's germline CDR1 is KGHSH and CDR2 LQKENI. The CDR3 spans 16 residues. V lost 4 bases, J lost 6 bases, and 19 bases lay in between. CDR3 sequence reads: CASSRSGTLRGQPQHF. CDR3 nucleotides: TGTGCCAGCTCACGATCCGGGACTCTTAGGGGTCAGCCCCAGCATTTT.

V and J are TRBV4-3 and TRBJ2-7, with 7 bases lining up with TRBD2. CDR1 and CDR2 (germline): LGHNA, YSLEER. The CDR3 is made up of 15 amino acids. J was trimmed by 5 bases and V by 1 base; bases with no gene match: 8. The CDR3 reads CASSQGPWGGDEQYF. The CDR3 DNA is TGCGCCAGCAGCCAAGGTCCCTGGGGGGGGGACGAGCAGTACTTC.

The rearrangement uses TRBV29-1 and TRBJ2-7; 8 nucleotides agree with TRBD1. This CDR3 is 14 amino acids long. J gave up 0 bases and V 4 bases, and 5 bases lay outside the gene matches. In germline, CDR1 is SQVTM, CDR2 ANQGSEA. The CDR3 DNA reads as TGCAGCGTTGCCGGGACAGGCAACTCCTACGAGCAGTACTTC. It encodes CSVAGTGNSYEQYF.